One sample yielded the 16 T cell receptor beta chains listed below, sequenced in a study of T-cell memory formation after mild COVID-19. MiXCR was run by TCRdb on the 5' RACE reads, yielding one entry per CDR3 protein. Altogether more than 300,000 distinct CDR3 sequences are present, 20% to 25% being singletons, with the ten largest covering over 20%. Sequencing input: PBMCs or a T cell subset sorted from them (not recorded which). These receptors all come from a man younger than 35 who had mild COVID-19 (a few samples of this study predate the infection). Cell type and time point are not known.

This clonotype showed up many times. The rearrangement uses TRBV12-3 or TRBV12-4 and TRBJ2-3; TRBD2 matches at 7 bases. Trimming took 3 bases from V and 0 from J; bases not matched to a gene: 0. This CDR3 is 14 amino acids long. CDR3 bases: TGTGCCAGCAGTTTTAGCGGGAGCACAGATACGCAGTATTTT. This encodes CASSFSGSTDTQYF.

The table lists this clonotype with a few counts. The rearrangement uses TRBV4-1 and TRBJ2-5; D tentatively fits TRBD1 or TRBD2 (5 bases each). There are 16 residues in the CDR3. Per the germline V gene, CDR1 is MGHRA and CDR2 is YSYEKL. V was trimmed by 0 bases and J by 4 bases, leaving 15 bases between them. The CDR3 DNA sequence: TGCGCCAGCAGCCAAGACCAACCGGGACGGTCAGAGACCCAGTACTTC. It specifies CASSQDQPGRSETQYF.

This clonotype came up a few times. The V and J genes are TRBV9 and TRBJ2-5; D call uncertain. The length of the CDR3 is 14 residues. Germline V gene sequence: CDR1 SGDLS, CDR2 YYNGEE. Trimming removed 0 bases at V and 6 bases at J, with 12 bases between. CDR3 sequence: CASSVEQSGKTQYF. In DNA form, the CDR3 reads TGTGCCAGCAGCGTAGAACAGTCCGGAAAGACCCAGTACTTC.

This rearrangement joins TRBV5-1 to TRBJ1-2, with 9 bases fitting TRBD1. This CDR3 region has 14 residues. Losses at the gene ends were 0 bases for V and 8 bases for J; bases not matched to a gene: 5. CDR1 SGHRS and CDR2 YFSETQ come from the germline V gene. CDR3: CASSLEQGARGYTF. In DNA, the CDR3 is TGCGCCAGCAGCTTGGAACAGGGGGCTCGGGGCTACACCTTC. Full variable domain (rest looked up from reference TRBV5-1 and TRBJ1-2): KAGVTQTPRYLIKTRGQQVTLSCSPISGHRSVSWYQQTPGQGLQFLFEYFSETQRNKGNFPGRFSGRQFSNSRSEMNVSTLELGDSALYLCASSLEQGARGYTFGSGTRLTVV.

The chain uses TRBV10-2 and TRBJ2-5; weak D call: TRBD2 (5 bases). This CDR3 contains 13 residues. Germline V gene data show CDR1 as WSHSY and CDR2 as SAAADI. Trimming removed 4 bases from V and 5 bases from J, with 11 bases in between. The CDR3 loop is CASSVGEMETQYF. As DNA, the CDR3 is TGCGCCAGCAGTGTCGGGGAGATGGAGACCCAGTACTTC.

This chain connects TRBV5-5 to TRBJ1-3, with a possible D match to TRBD1 (5 bases). Per germline, CDR1 SGHKS and CDR2 YYEKEE (reference sequence). With 2 bases removed from V and 4 bases from J, the gap between germline ends came to 16 bases. The CDR3 consists of 16 residues. CDR3 bases: TGTGCCAGCAGCTTATCCCGACAGAGGGGCGGAAACACCATATATTTT. This encodes CASSLSRQRGGNTIYF.

The table lists this clonotype with a few counts. The genes are TRBV6-5 and TRBJ2-7, with D unresolved. V lost 6 bases to trimming and J lost 2 bases, with 11 bases between them. The CDR3 covers 13 residues. Germline V lookup: CDR1 MNHEY, CDR2 SVGAGI. The CDR3 DNA follows: TGTGCCAGCAGATCCGGGCTGACCTACGAGCAGTACTTC. This translates into CASRSGLTYEQYF.

This clonotype turned up a few times. The rearrangement links TRBV28 to TRBJ2-3; perhaps TRBD1 as D (5 bases). V lost 0 bases, J lost 6 bases, and 13 bases lay in between. Germline V gene data show CDR1 as MDHEN and CDR2 as SYDVKM. The CDR3 length is 15 residues. The DNA for the CDR3 is TGTGCCAGCAGTTTATGGGGGCTTGGGGTCGATACGCAGTATTTT. Its translation is CASSLWGLGVDTQYF.

The chain carries TRBV3-1 and TRBJ2-3, with TRBD2 matching 9 bases. This CDR3 comprises 15 residues. Germline assignment: CDR1 LGHDT and CDR2 YNNKEL (reference sequence). V shed 7 bases and J 7 bases; nucleotides not matched to a gene: 12. The CDR3 reads CASNHLAAGGNTQYF. CDR3 DNA sequence: TGTGCCAGCAACCACCTAGCGGCGGGGGGGAATACGCAGTATTTT.

Only a few counts were recorded for this clonotype. V gene TRBV6-2 or TRBV6-3 combines with J gene TRBJ2-1, with D possibly TRBD2 on 6 matching bases. This CDR3 spans 19 amino acids. Germline V gene lookup returns CDR1 MNHEY and CDR2 SVGEGT. Trimming shortened V by 5 bases and J by 7 bases, and 30 bases separated the two germline ends. The CDR3 DNA reads TGTGCCAGCAGTAACCGTGGCCTAGCGCCGGCGCTGGGCCAAAATGAGCAGTTCTTC. This sequence encodes CASSNRGLAPALGQNEQFF.

V and J are TRBV9 and TRBJ2-1; a weak D match, TRBD1 (5 bases). The V gene's germline CDR1 is SGDLS and CDR2 YYNGEE. This CDR3 has 14 residues. V lost 0 bases and J 8 bases, leaving 12 bases between the germline ends. The CDR3 protein is CASSVEAGLDEQFF. In nucleotides, the CDR3 is TGTGCCAGCAGCGTAGAGGCAGGGTTGGATGAGCAGTTCTTC.

A word on this clonotype: The conserved phenylalanine or tryptophan normally closing the CDR3 is absent here, so this likely arose from a read error. The rearrangement uses TRBV7-3 and TRBJ1-2; 7 bases line up with TRBD1. From germline, CDR1 is SGHTA and CDR2 FQGTGA. J gave up 2 bases and V 5 bases, and 11 bases lay outside the gene matches. This CDR3 is 16 amino acids long. This chain's CDR3 is CASSPSGDRANYGYTL. In nucleotides, the CDR3 is TGTGCCAGCAGCCCCTCGGGGGACAGAGCGAACTATGGCTACACCTTA.

This clonotype occurred a few times. This sequence joins TRBV5-1 and TRBJ2-3; TRBD2 agrees at 15 bases. Germline lookup yields CDR1 SGHRS and CDR2 YFSETQ. V gave up 4 bases and J gave up 3 bases; unmatched junction bases: 6. There are 17 residues in the CDR3. For the CDR3, the DNA is TGCGCCAGCAGCAGGACTAGCGGGGGGGCCATGACAGATACGCAGTATTTT. It codes for CASSRTSGGAMTDTQYF.

The chain carries TRBV5-1 and TRBJ2-2; D gene uncertain. Germline assignment: CDR1 SGHRS and CDR2 YFSETQ. The CDR3 contains 14 residues. The germline V and J ends were trimmed by 0 bases and 5 bases, with 8 bases remaining between them. CDR3 loop: CASSLVPMTGELFF. CDR3 sequence (DNA): TGCGCCAGCAGCTTGGTTCCTATGACCGGGGAGCTGTTTTTT.

This clonotype was seen a few times. CDR3 sequence: CASSEGRDQPQHF. CDR3 coding DNA: TGTGCCAGCTCGGAGGGGCGGGATCAGCCCCAGCATTTT. This chain connects TRBV18 to TRBJ1-5; a weak D match, TRBD1 (5 bases). CDR3 length equals 13 residues. Germline-derived CDR1 and CDR2 are KGHSH and LQKENI. The V end was cut by 6 bases, the J end by 5 bases, with 11 bases between.

This chain uses TRBV12-3 or TRBV12-4 with TRBJ1-1; D may be TRBD1 (6 bases). The CDR3 extends over 14 amino acids. V shed 6 bases and J shed 4 bases, with 15 bases lying between them. CDR3 coding DNA: TGTGCCAGCAGCACTCCCGGGGGGCCCACTGAAGCTTTCTTT. Translation gives CASSTPGGPTEAFF.